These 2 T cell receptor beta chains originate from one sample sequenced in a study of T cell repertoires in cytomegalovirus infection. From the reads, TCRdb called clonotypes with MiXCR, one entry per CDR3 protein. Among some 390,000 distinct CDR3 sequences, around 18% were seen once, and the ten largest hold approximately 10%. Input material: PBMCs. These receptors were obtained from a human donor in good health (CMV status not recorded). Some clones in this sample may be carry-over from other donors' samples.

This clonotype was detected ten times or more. The CDR3 spells CASSLGTGNYEQYF. The DNA for the CDR3 is TGTGCCAGCAGCTTAGGGACAGGGAACTACGAGCAGTACTTC. The chain combines TRBV7-2 with TRBJ2-7, with 8 bases lining up with TRBD1. V gave up 1 base and J gave up 3 bases; unmatched junction bases: 2. This CDR3 contains 14 residues. In germline, CDR1 is SGHTA, CDR2 FQGNSA.

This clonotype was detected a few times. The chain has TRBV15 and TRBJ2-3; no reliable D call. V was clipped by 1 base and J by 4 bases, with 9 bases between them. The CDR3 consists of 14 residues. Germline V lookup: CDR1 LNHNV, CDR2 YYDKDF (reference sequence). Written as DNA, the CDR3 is TGTGCCACCAGCAGAGTTTGGGGTTCAGATACGCAGTATTTT. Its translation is CATSRVWGSDTQYF.